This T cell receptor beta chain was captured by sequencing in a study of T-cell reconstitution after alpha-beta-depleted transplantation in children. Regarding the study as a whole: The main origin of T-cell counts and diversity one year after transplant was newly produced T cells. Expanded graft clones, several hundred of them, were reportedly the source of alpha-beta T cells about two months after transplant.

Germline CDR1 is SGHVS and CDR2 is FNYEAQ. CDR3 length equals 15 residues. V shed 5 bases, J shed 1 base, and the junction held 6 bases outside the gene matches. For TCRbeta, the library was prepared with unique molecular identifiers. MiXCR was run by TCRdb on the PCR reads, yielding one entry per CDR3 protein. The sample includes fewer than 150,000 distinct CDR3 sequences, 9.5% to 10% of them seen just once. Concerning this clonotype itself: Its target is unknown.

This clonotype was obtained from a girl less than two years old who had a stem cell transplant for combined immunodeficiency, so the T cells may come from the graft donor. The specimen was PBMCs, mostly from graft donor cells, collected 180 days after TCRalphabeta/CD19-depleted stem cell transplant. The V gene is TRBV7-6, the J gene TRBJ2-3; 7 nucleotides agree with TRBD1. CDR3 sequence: CASSIQGIRTDTQYF. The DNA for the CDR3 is TGTGCCAGCAGCATACAGGGGATCCGCACAGATACGCAGTATTTT.